This TCR beta chain was sequenced in a study of OX40 agonist ivuxolimab in advanced cancers. Clones were read by immunoSEQ multiplex PCR, and TCRdb kept only the in-frame ones, dropping some. This table has about 73,000 clones, 65% to 90% appearing once. After removal of 5 bases from V and 7 bases from J, the junction contained 11 bases not matched to a gene. This CDR3 is 13 amino acids long. The germline gives CDR1 GTSNPN, CDR2 SVGIG (reference sequence). Sequencing used CD4+ or CD8+ T cells sorted from blood, obtained in a trial of the OX40 agonist ivuxolimab. The chain couples TRBV30 to TRBJ2-7; 7 bases match TRBD2. The receptor's source is an adult with an advanced solid tumor such as melanoma, head and neck, liver or kidney cancer. This chain's CDR3 is CAWSRIAGQEQYF. Written as DNA, the CDR3 is TGTGCCTGGTCCCGAATAGCGGGTCAAGAGCAGTACTTC. The complete variable domain, with remaining parts taken from reference TRBV30 and TRBJ2-7, reads SQTIHQWPATLVQPVGSPLSLECTVEGTSNPNLYWYRQAAGRGLQLLFYSVGIGQISSEVPQNLSASRPQDRQFILSSKKLLLSDSGFYLCAWSRIAGQEQYFGPGTRLTVT.